These T cell receptor beta chains were read from a single sample in a study of radiotherapy plus CTLA-4 blockade in lung cancer. Using immunoSEQ multiplex PCR, the repertoire was profiled, and TCRdb retains in-frame clones only, with some absent. This sample has 28,000 or so clones, with approximately 80% found just once. The sequences come from peripheral blood, collected from a patient treated with radiotherapy plus ipilimumab. The receptors derive from a human donor with non-small cell lung cancer who had stable disease on radiotherapy plus ipilimumab. CDR3s include the opening cysteine and the closing phenylalanine or tryptophan. A D gene is named only where the DNA matches it firmly. Not every row has a clone size; where given, it reads once, few, many or a size class.

TRBJ2-1,TRBV7-8,TRBD1,-,CASSLTGGQGRNEQFF,TGTGCCAGCAGCTTAACCGGAGGACAGGGGAGGAATGAGCAGTTCTTC
TRBJ1-2,TRBV6-6,TRBD1,-,CASTGQGGAYGYTF,TGTGCCAGCACCGGACAGGGAGGTGCCTATGGCTACACCTTC
TRBJ1-2,TRBV5-1,TRBD1,-,CASSFDGTVGYTF,TGCGCCAGCAGCTTCGACGGGACAGTTGGCTACACCTTC
TRBJ2-5,TRBV5-1,-,-,CASSLTPWTQYF,TGCGCCAGCAGCTTGACCCCATGGACCCAGTACTTC
TRBJ2-7,TRBV10-3,-,medium-sized,CAISRPASSYEQYF,TGTGCCATCAGTAGGCCGGCGAGCTCCTACGAGCAGTACTTC
TRBJ1-2,TRBV11-2,TRBD1,-,CASSFFVTGAGYTF,TGTGCCAGCAGCTTCTTCGTTACAGGGGCGGGCTACACCTTC
TRBJ2-3,TRBV6-4,-,-,CASSVQGETDTQYF,TGTGCCAGCAGTGTACAGGGAGAGACAGATACGCAGTATTTT
TRBJ2-7,TRBV6-5,-,-,CASSYSGVDAYEQYF,TGTGCCAGCAGTTACTCGGGGGTGGACGCCTACGAGCAGTACTTC
TRBJ2-1,TRBV7-2,-,-,CASSSFVTNEQFF,TGTGCCAGCAGCTCCTTTGTTACAAATGAGCAGTTCTTC
TRBJ1-5,TRBV6-1,-,-,CASRGTGPNDQPQHF,TGTGCCAGCAGGGGAACAGGGCCCAACGATCAGCCCCAGCATTTT
TRBJ2-2,TRBV23-1,TRBD2,-,CASSLGGTGELFF,TGCGCCAGCAGTCTCGGGGGGACCGGGGAGCTGTTTTTT
TRBJ1-1,TRBV5-6,-,-,CASTGGVMNTEAFF,TGTGCCAGCACCGGGGGGGTCATGAACACTGAAGCTTTCTTT
TRBJ2-3,TRBV27,TRBD2,-,CASNPLPGLADTQYF,TGTGCCAGCAATCCCCTGCCGGGACTAGCGGATACGCAGTATTTT
TRBJ2-3,TRBV27,-,-,CASRGLNRPDRDTQYF,TGTGCCAGCAGGGGCTTAAACAGGCCGGACCGAGATACGCAGTATTTT
TRBJ1-2,TRBV7-9,-,-,CASSLFLDGYTF,TGTGCCAGCAGCTTATTTTTGGATGGCTACACCTTC
TRBJ2-7,TRBV6-1,TRBD1,-,CASRGQNTAPYEQYF,TGTGCCAGCAGGGGACAGAACACCGCACCTTACGAGCAGTACTTC
TRBJ2-4,TRBV28,-,-,CASSPLSGVLKNIQYF,TGTGCCAGCAGTCCACTATCGGGAGTCCTAAAAAACATTCAGTACTTC
TRBJ1-6,TRBV9,TRBD1,-,CASSAGQDNSPLHF,TGTGCCAGCAGCGCGGGACAGGACAATTCACCCCTCCACTTT
TRBJ2-3,TRBV5-1,TRBD2,-,CASSLVGGIPDTQYF,TGCGCCAGCAGCTTGGTGGGGGGGATCCCAGATACGCAGTATTTT
TRBJ1-6,TRBV9,TRBD1,once,CASSADSGGNSPLHF,TGTGCCAGCAGCGCCGACTCAGGGGGTAATTCACCCCTCCACTTT
TRBJ2-7,TRBV18,-,few,CASSLPRGDEQYF,TGTGCCAGCTCCCTACCACGAGGGGACGAGCAGTACTTC
TRBJ2-3,TRBV14,-,-,CASSQVPGSTDTQYF,TGTGCCAGCAGCCAAGTTCCAGGAAGCACAGATACGCAGTATTTT
TRBJ1-5,TRBV7-9,-,-,CASSAPGAGNQPQHF,TGTGCCAGCAGCGCCCCAGGGGCGGGCAATCAGCCCCAGCATTTT
TRBJ2-4,TRBV7-9,TRBD1,once,CASSLSGTGLAKNIQYF,TGTGCCAGCAGCTTGAGTGGGACAGGCTTAGCCAAAAACATTCAGTACTTC
TRBJ2-1,TRBV10-3,TRBD1,-,CAITGTGGGNEQFF,TGTGCCATCACCGGGACAGGGGGGGGTAATGAGCAGTTCTTC
TRBJ1-1,TRBV30,TRBD1,-,CAWNRGANTEAFF,TGTGCCTGGAACAGGGGGGCGAACACTGAAGCTTTCTTT
TRBJ1-2,TRBV4-1,-,few,CASSQGSRNGYTF,TGCGCCAGCAGCCAAGGTTCGAGGAATGGCTACACCTTC
TRBJ1-1,TRBV29-1,-,-,CSAGGGLNAFF,TGCAGCGCCGGCGGGGGCCTGAACGCTTTCTTT